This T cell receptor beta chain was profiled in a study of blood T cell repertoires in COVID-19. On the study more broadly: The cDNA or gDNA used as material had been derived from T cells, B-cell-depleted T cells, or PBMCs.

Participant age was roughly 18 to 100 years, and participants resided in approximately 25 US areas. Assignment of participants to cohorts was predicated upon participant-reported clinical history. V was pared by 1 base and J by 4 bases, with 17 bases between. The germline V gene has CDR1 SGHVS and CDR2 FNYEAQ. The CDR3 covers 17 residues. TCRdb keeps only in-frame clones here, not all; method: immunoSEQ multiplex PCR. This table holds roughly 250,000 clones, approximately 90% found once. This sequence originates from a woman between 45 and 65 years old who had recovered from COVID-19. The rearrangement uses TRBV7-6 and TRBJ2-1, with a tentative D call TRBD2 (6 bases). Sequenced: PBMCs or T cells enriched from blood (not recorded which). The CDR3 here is CASSLGGGAGVYNEQFF. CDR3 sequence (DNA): TGTGCCAGCAGCTTAGGTGGAGGGGCCGGCGTTTACAATGAGCAGTTCTTC.